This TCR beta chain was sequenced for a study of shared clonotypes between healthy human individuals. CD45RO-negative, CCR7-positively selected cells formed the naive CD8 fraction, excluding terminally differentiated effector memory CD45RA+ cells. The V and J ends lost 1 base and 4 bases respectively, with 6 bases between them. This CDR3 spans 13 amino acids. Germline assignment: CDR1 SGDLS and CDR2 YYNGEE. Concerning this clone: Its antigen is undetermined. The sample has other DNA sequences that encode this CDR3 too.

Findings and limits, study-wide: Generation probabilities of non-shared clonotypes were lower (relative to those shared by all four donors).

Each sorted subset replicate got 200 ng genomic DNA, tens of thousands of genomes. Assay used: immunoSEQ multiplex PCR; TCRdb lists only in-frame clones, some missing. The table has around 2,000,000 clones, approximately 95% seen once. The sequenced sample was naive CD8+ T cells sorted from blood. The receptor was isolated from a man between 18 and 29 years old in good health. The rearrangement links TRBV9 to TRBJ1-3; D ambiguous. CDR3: CASSVSPGNTIYF. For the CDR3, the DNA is TGTGCCAGCAGCGTATCCCCCGGAAACACCATATATTTT.